Following are 28 T cell receptor beta chains from one sample sequenced in a study of identical twins. TCRdb re-analysed the 5' RACE reads in MiXCR, keeping a single row per CDR3 protein. The sample has 300,000 to 400,000 distinct CDR3 sequences; over 9% are singletons. The same sample was also used in a study of yellow fever vaccine responses in identical twins.

Sequencing was carried out using CD8+ T cells sorted from blood. These receptors were collected from a woman younger than 35 in good health.

The V call is TRBV2, the J call TRBJ2-1, with unresolved D. The CDR3 is 16 amino acids. The germline V gene has CDR1 SNHLY and CDR2 FYNNEI. Between the trimmed V and J ends, which lost 3 bases and 2 bases, there was a span of 14 bases. CDR3 amino acids: CASSDPTRFPYNEQFF. CDR3 nucleotide sequence: TGTGCCAGCAGTGATCCTACCCGGTTCCCCTACAATGAGCAGTTCTTC.

The CDR3 loop reads CASSEYFGTGNYGYTF. As DNA, the CDR3 is TGTGCCAGCAGTGAATATTTCGGGACAGGGAACTATGGCTACACCTTC. The chain is built from TRBV25-1 and TRBJ1-2; 9 bases align to TRBD1. The CDR3 contains 16 residues. Per the germline V gene, CDR1 is MGHDK and CDR2 is SYGVNS. J gave up 2 bases and V 0 bases, and 4 bases lay outside the gene matches.

The chain uses TRBV7-8 and TRBJ2-1; D is perhaps TRBD2 (5 bases). The CDR3 has 17 amino acids. Germline CDR1 SGHVS, CDR2 FQNEAQ. V lost 0 bases and J 0 bases, leaving 12 bases between the germline ends. The chain's CDR3 is CASSLAGRAGSYNEQFF. The CDR3 region has the DNA TGTGCCAGCAGCTTAGCGGGTCGGGCGGGCTCCTACAATGAGCAGTTCTTC. The complete variable domain, with remaining parts taken from reference TRBV7-8 and TRBJ2-1, reads GAGVSQSPRYKVAKRGQDVALRCDPISGHVSLFWYQQALGQGPEFLTYFQNEAQLDKSGLPSDRFFAERPEGSVSTLKIQRTQQEDSAVYLCASSLAGRAGSYNEQFFGPGTRLTVL.

This sequence joins TRBV2 and TRBJ2-2, with D possibly called TRBD1 or TRBD2 (5 bases each). Trimming stripped 2 bases from V and 3 bases from J, with 10 bases between. Germline V gene lookup returns CDR1 SNHLY and CDR2 FYNNEI. This CDR3 has 15 amino acids. This CDR3 reads CASSESGLYTGELFF. In DNA form, the CDR3 reads TGTGCCAGCAGTGAATCGGGGCTGTACACCGGGGAGCTGTTTTTT.

This clonotype was detected ten times or more. The chain is built from TRBV6-5 and TRBJ2-1; 7 bases fit TRBD2. The CDR3 contains 14 residues. CDR1 and CDR2 from the germline V gene are MNHEY and SVGAGI. Losses at the gene ends were 1 base for V and 8 bases for J; bases not matched to a gene: 5. The CDR3 DNA reads as TGTGCCAGCAGTTACTGGGGGGGGGGAGATGAGCAGTTCTTC. This gives the protein CASSYWGGGDEQFF.

This clonotype was observed a handful of times. This chain uses TRBV28 with TRBJ2-7, with D possibly being TRBD1 (6 bases). CDR3 length: 13 residues. Trimming removed 4 bases from V and 6 bases from J, with 13 bases in between. Germline assignment: CDR1 MDHEN and CDR2 SYDVKM. The CDR3 protein is CASSSPRTVEQYF. For the CDR3, the DNA is TGTGCCAGCAGTTCACCGCGGACAGTCGAGCAGTACTTC. The entire variable domain, with the rest obtained from reference TRBV28 and TRBJ2-7, is as follows: DVKVTQSSRYLVKRTGEKVFLECVQDMDHENMFWYRQDPGLGLRLIYFSYDVKMKEKGDIPEGYSVSREKKERFSLILESASTNQTSMYLCASSSPRTVEQYFGPGTRLTVT.

This clonotype turned up a few times. V gene TRBV12-3 or TRBV12-4 combines with J gene TRBJ2-7, with 8 bases aligning to TRBD1. The CDR3 has 12 residues. CDR3 sequence reads: CASHPPGQEPSV. The CDR3 DNA reads as TGTGCCTCCCACCCACCGGGACAGGAACCTTCCGTC.

This clonotype showed up many times. The rearrangement uses TRBV4-1 and TRBJ2-2; D call uncertain. Trimming shortened V by 1 base and J by 0 bases, and 6 bases separated the two germline ends. CDR3 length equals 15 residues. Germline V lookup: CDR1 MGHRA, CDR2 YSYEKL. In DNA, the CDR3 is TGCGCCAGCAGCCAAGGACTGACGAACACCGGGGAGCTGTTTTTT. It yields the protein CASSQGLTNTGELFF.

This clonotype was seen at least ten times. This rearrangement joins TRBV9 to TRBJ2-7, with 7 nucleotides matching TRBD2. This CDR3 is built from 15 residues. Germline V lookup: CDR1 SGDLS, CDR2 YYNGEE. V lost 3 bases, J lost 0 bases, and 6 bases stayed unmatched. This CDR3 reads CASSATSSPSYEQYF. The CDR3 coding sequence is TGTGCCAGCAGCGCGACTAGCTCCCCCTCCTACGAGCAGTACTTC.

This clonotype was detected only a few times. The genes are TRBV20-1 and TRBJ2-1, with 11 bases aligning to TRBD2. The CDR3 has 16 amino acids. The germline V gene has CDR1 DFQATT and CDR2 SNEGSKA (reference sequence). J was trimmed by 9 bases and V by 0 bases; bases with no gene match: 10. CDR3: CSARELAGGPSSEQFF. The CDR3 DNA reads TGCAGTGCTAGAGAGTTAGCGGGAGGGCCCTCGAGTGAGCAGTTCTTC.

CDR3 DNA sequence: TGTGCCAGCTCACCACTGGAGGAGGAACCCACTCAAGAGACCCAGTACTTC. This gives the protein CASSPLEEEPTQETQYF. The chain is built from TRBV18 and TRBJ2-5, with D maybe TRBD2 (5 bases). Trimming took off 1 base at V and 2 bases at J, with 17 bases between the two ends. CDR3 size: 17 residues. Looked up from germline, CDR1 is KGHSH and CDR2 is LQKENI. Looking up the rest from reference TRBV18 and TRBJ2-5 gives the full variable domain: NAGVMQNPRHLVRRRGQEARLRCSPMKGHSHVYWYRQLPEEGLKFMVYLQKENIIDESGMPKERFSAEFPKEGPSILRIQQVVRGDSAAYFCASSPLEEEPTQETQYFGPGTRLLVL.

The sample holds a few counts of this clonotype. The chain is built from TRBV7-8 and TRBJ2-3, with TRBD2 matching 7 bases. The germline V gene encodes CDR1 SGHVS and CDR2 FQNEAQ. V shed 4 bases, J shed 3 bases, and the junction held 7 bases outside the gene matches. This CDR3 spans 15 amino acids. The CDR3 sequence is CASSYGPGGTDTQYF. CDR3 DNA sequence: TGTGCCAGCAGCTACGGTCCGGGAGGAACAGATACGCAGTATTTT. The variable domain in full, completed from reference TRBV7-8 and TRBJ2-3, reads GAGVSQSPRYKVAKRGQDVALRCDPISGHVSLFWYQQALGQGPEFLTYFQNEAQLDKSGLPSDRFFAERPEGSVSTLKIQRTQQEDSAVYLCASSYGPGGTDTQYFGPGTRLTVL.

V gene TRBV20-1 combines with J gene TRBJ2-5; 9 bases are a match to TRBD2. V lost 6 bases to trimming and J lost 2 bases; unmatched junction nucleotides: 10. CDR1 is DFQATT, CDR2 SNEGSKA, per germline (reference sequence). The CDR3 spans 15 residues. The CDR3 DNA follows: TGCAGTGCCACCAACCTCGGACTAGCGCAAGAGACCCAGTACTTC. Protein product: CSATNLGLAQETQYF.

The gene calls are TRBV10-3 and TRBJ2-7, with 11 nucleotides matching TRBD1. This CDR3 has 15 residues. With V trimmed by 0 bases and J by 4 bases, 2 bases remained unmatched. Per the germline V gene, CDR1 is ENHRY and CDR2 is SYGVKD. CDR3 in amino acids: CAISESDRGLYEQYF. The CDR3 DNA reads TGTGCCATCAGTGAGTCGGACAGGGGGCTATACGAGCAGTACTTC.

This clonotype was seen a handful of times. The chain recombines TRBV2 with TRBJ2-4; 12 positions match TRBD1. Trimming took 3 bases from V and 7 from J; bases not matched to a gene: 7. The CDR3 runs to 16 residues. Germline loops: CDR1 SNHLY, CDR2 FYNNEI. Here the CDR3 reads CASSDGDRGLGNIQYF. CDR3 nucleotides: TGTGCCAGCAGTGACGGGGACAGGGGGCTTGGGAACATTCAGTACTTC. The whole variable domain, remainder taken from reference TRBV2 and TRBJ2-4, is EPEVTQTPSHQVTQMGQEVILRCVPISNHLYFYWYRQILGQKVEFLVSFYNNEISEKSEIFDDQFSVERPDGSNFTLKIRSTKLEDSAMYFCASSDGDRGLGNIQYFGAGTRLSVL.

CDR3 residues: CASSFEGTYYGYTF. The DNA for the CDR3 is TGTGCCAGCAGCTTCGAGGGGACCTACTATGGCTACACCTTC. The V gene is TRBV5-6, the J gene TRBJ1-2; TRBD1 is a possible D gene (5 bases). V was pared by 2 bases and J by 3 bases, with 11 bases between. From germline, CDR1 is SGHDT and CDR2 YYEEEE. The CDR3 has 14 residues. Looking up the rest from reference TRBV5-6 and TRBJ1-2 gives the full variable domain: DAGVTQSPTHLIKTRGQQVTLRCSPKSGHDTVSWYQQALGQGPQFIFQYYEEEERQRGNFPDRFSGHQFPNYSSELNVNALLLGDSALYLCASSFEGTYYGYTFGSGTRLTVV.

This clonotype was recorded a few times. J is TRBJ2-2 and V is TRBV15, with 7 nucleotides matching TRBD1. This CDR3 has 13 residues. CDR1 is LNHNV, CDR2 YYDKDF, per germline (reference sequence). The J segment lost 6 bases and the V segment lost 9 bases, leaving 7 bases of the junction unmatched. CDR3 sequence reads: CATETGFAGELFF. Here the CDR3 DNA reads TGTGCCACAGAGACAGGGTTTGCCGGGGAGCTGTTTTTT.

The chain has TRBV3-1 and TRBJ2-5, with D possibly TRBD1 on 5 matching bases. The CDR3 runs 14 residues. CDR1 and CDR2 (germline): LGHDT, YNNKEL (reference sequence). The ends were cut back, 1 base at V and 2 bases at J, with 8 bases in the middle. CDR3 in DNA: TGTGCCAGCAGCCAAGGGACATATCAAGAGACCCAGTACTTC. Translated, it gives CASSQGTYQETQYF.

The table lists this clonotype with a few counts. J is TRBJ1-1 and V is TRBV5-1; D is perhaps TRBD1 (5 bases). The germline gives CDR1 SGHRS, CDR2 YFSETQ. The CDR3 consists of 15 residues. Trimming stripped 4 bases from V and 2 bases from J, with 15 bases between. The CDR3 region is CASSPTSRVNTEAFF. The CDR3 DNA is TGCGCCAGCAGCCCGACCAGCAGGGTCAACACTGAAGCTTTCTTT.

This clonotype was recorded many times. CDR3 amino acids: CAISEPVGQGPGPFSTDTQYF. In DNA form, the CDR3 reads TGTGCCATCAGTGAGCCGGTAGGGCAGGGGCCTGGACCTTTTTCCACAGATACGCAGTATTTT. This chain links TRBV10-3 with TRBJ2-3; a possible D gene is TRBD1 (6 bases). CDR3 length: 21 residues. Trimming pared 2 bases from V and 2 bases from J, leaving 29 bases between. CDR1 ENHRY and CDR2 SYGVKD come from the germline V gene.

This clonotype has more than one count but fewer than ten. The CDR3 region is CASSQQTATGELFF. In DNA form, the CDR3 reads TGTGCCAGCAGTCAACAGACCGCCACCGGGGAGCTGTTTTTT. The rearrangement uses TRBV6-4 and TRBJ2-2; unclear D gene. The CDR3 runs 14 residues. V lost 5 bases, J lost 4 bases, and 11 bases lay in between. The germline gives CDR1 MRHNA, CDR2 SNTAGT.

V is TRBV15 and J is TRBJ2-4, with 8 bases matching TRBD1. V was clipped by 0 bases and J by 9 bases; unmatched bases: 4. The germline CDR1 and CDR2 sequences are LNHNV and YYDKDF (reference sequence). The CDR3 consists of 14 residues. CDR3 DNA sequence: TGTGCCACCAGCAGAGATCGGCAGGGGGCCATTCAGTACTTC. Residues: CATSRDRQGAIQYF.

This clonotype was observed a handful of times. This chain joins TRBV24-1 and TRBJ2-7, with D maybe TRBD1 (6 bases). This CDR3 has 13 amino acids. The V end lost 3 bases, the J end lost 7 bases, and 12 bases lay between the germline ends. The germline CDR1 and CDR2 sequences are KGHDR and SFDVKD. The CDR3 bases are TGTGCCACCAGTGATCGACAGGTTGGGGAGCAGTACTTC. It is translated as CATSDRQVGEQYF.

J is TRBJ1-2 and V is TRBV6-5; a possible D gene is TRBD1 (5 bases). The CDR3 covers 15 residues. CDR1 and CDR2 from the germline V gene are MNHEY and SVGAGI. Trimming shortened V by 3 bases and J by 3 bases, and 14 bases separated the two germline ends. This CDR3 is CASSYRQGDYYGYTF. CDR3 DNA: TGTGCCAGCAGTTATAGGCAGGGCGATTACTATGGCTACACCTTC.

The rearrangement links TRBV9 to TRBJ2-7; 7 bases fit TRBD2. The CDR3 consists of 16 residues. V lost 1 base and J lost 3; bases outside the gene matches: 10. Germline CDR1 reads SGDLS; CDR2 reads YYNGEE. Written as DNA, the CDR3 is TGTGCCAGCAGCGTAAGCGTTGGGGGAGGGATCTACGAGCAGTACTTC. This translates into CASSVSVGGGIYEQYF.

This clonotype has just a few counts. The CDR3 is CASSLIASGKDNEQFF. The CDR3 nucleotides read TGTGCCAGCAGTTTGATAGCGAGCGGGAAGGACAATGAGCAGTTCTTC. This rearrangement joins TRBV28 to TRBJ2-1, with 7 bases lining up with TRBD2. V lost 3 bases, J lost 5 bases, and 10 bases stayed unmatched. In germline, CDR1 is MDHEN, CDR2 SYDVKM. The CDR3 spans 16 residues.

A word on this clonotype: A much larger clonotype is one base distant, so this may be a read error. The V gene is TRBV29-1, the J gene TRBJ2-1; 7 bases agree with TRBD1. Germline-derived CDR1 and CDR2 are SQVTM and ANQGSEA. There are 14 residues in the CDR3. The CDR3 coding sequence is TGCAGTGGGACCGCGACAGGGTCCTACAATGAGCAGTTCTTC. It specifies CSGTATGSYNEQFF.

In its sample, this clonotype was seen many times. The chain combines TRBV27 with TRBJ2-7, with D possibly TRBD1 on 5 matching bases. V lost 2 bases to trimming and J lost 4 bases, with 9 bases between them. The V gene's germline CDR1 is MNHEY and CDR2 SMNVEV (reference sequence). The CDR3 has 13 residues. The CDR3 spells CASSLGHLYEQYF. DNA of the CDR3: TGTGCCAGCAGTTTAGGACACTTATACGAGCAGTACTTC.